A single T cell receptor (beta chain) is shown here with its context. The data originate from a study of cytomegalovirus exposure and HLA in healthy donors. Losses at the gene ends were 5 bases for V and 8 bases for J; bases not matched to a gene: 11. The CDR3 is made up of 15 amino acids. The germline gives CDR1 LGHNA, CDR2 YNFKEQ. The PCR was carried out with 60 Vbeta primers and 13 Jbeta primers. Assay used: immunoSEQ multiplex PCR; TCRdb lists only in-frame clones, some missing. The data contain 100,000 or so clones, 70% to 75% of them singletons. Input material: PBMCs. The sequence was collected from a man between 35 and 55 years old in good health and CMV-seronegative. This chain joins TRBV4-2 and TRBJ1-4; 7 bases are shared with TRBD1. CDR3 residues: CASSFPGTAREKLFF. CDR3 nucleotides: TGTGCCAGCAGCTTTCCAGGGACAGCCAGAGAAAAACTGTTTTTT.